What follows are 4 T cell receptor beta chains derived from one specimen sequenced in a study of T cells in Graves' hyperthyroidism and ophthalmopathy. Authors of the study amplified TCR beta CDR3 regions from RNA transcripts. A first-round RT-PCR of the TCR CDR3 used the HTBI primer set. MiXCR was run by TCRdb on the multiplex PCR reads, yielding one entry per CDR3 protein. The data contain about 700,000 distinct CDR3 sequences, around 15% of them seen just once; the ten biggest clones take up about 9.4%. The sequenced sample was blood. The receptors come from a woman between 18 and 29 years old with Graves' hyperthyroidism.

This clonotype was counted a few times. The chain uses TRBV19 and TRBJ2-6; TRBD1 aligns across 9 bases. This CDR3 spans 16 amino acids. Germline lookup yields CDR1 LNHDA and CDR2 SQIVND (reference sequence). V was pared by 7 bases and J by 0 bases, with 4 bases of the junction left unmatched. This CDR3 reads CASTDRGYSGANVLTF. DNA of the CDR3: TGTGCCAGTACGGACAGGGGCTACTCTGGGGCCAACGTCCTGACTTTC.

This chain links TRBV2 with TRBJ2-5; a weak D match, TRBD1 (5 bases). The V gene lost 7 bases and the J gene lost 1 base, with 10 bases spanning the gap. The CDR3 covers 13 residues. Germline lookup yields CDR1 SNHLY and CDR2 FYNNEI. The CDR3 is CASKDTIQETQYF. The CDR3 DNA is TGTGCCAGCAAGGACACAATCCAAGAGACCCAGTACTTC.

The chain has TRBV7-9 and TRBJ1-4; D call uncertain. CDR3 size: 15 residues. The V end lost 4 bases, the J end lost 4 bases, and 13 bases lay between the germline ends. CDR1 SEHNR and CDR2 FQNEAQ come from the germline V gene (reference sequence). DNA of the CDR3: TGTGCCAGCAGCTCCACTTCAGTCGATAATGAAAAACTGTTTTTT. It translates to CASSSTSVDNEKLFF.

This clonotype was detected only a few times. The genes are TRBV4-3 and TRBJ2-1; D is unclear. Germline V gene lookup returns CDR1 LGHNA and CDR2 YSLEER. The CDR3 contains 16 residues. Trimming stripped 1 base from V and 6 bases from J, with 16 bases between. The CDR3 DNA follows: TGCGCCAGCAGCCAAGTGACCTCCCTGGCCGTCAATGAGCAGTTCTTC. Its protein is CASSQVTSLAVNEQFF.